A single sample gave rise to the 2 T cell receptor beta chains below, sequenced in a study of T-cell reconstitution after alpha-beta-depleted transplantation in children. Unique molecular identifiers were incorporated during preparation of the TCRbeta library. From the PCR reads, TCRdb called clonotypes with MiXCR, one entry per CDR3 protein. Among about 300,000 distinct CDR3 sequences listed, over 9% were seen once. Sequences were derived from PBMCs, sampled before TCRalphabeta/CD19-depleted stem cell transplant. Receptors were obtained from a boy younger than two with acute myeloid leukemia, due to receive a stem cell transplant.

This clonotype was detected only a few times. V is TRBV6-5 and J is TRBJ2-2, with 13 bases that match TRBD2. This CDR3 is built from 18 residues. Looked up from germline, CDR1 is MNHEY and CDR2 is SVGAGI. J was trimmed by 7 bases and V by 3 bases; bases with no gene match: 11. CDR3 coding DNA: TGTGCCAGCAGTTATACTAGCGGGAGGGCCGAGGAAAACGGGGAGCTGTTTTTT. Amino acid sequence: CASSYTSGRAEENGELFF.

In this sample, this clonotype turned up many times. The chain links TRBV5-1 to TRBJ2-1, with D perhaps matching TRBD1 or TRBD2 (5 bases each). V shed 4 bases and J shed 4 bases, with 9 bases lying between them. CDR3 length equals 13 residues. Per germline, CDR1 SGHRS and CDR2 YFSETQ. Here the CDR3 DNA reads TGCGCCAGCAGCGGGACCAGTTACAATGAGCAGTTCTTC. This gives the protein CASSGTSYNEQFF.